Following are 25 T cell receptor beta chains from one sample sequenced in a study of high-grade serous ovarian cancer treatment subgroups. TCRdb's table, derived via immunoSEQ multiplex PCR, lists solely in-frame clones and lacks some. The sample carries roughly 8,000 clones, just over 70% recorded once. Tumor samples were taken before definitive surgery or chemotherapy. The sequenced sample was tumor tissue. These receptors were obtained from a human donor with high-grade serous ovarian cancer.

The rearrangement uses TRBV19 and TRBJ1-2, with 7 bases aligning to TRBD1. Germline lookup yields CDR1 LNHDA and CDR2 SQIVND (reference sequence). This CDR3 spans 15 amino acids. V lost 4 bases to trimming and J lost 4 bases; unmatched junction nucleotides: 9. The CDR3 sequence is CASSTQDRVGYGYTF. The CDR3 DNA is TGTGCCAGTAGTACCCAAGACAGGGTTGGCTATGGCTACACCTTC.

The CDR3 sequence is CASSQDRTSKGKTQYF. The CDR3, as DNA: TGTGCCAGCAGCCAAGATAGGACTAGCAAGGGTAAGACCCAGTACTTC. This chain connects TRBV4-2 to TRBJ2-5; 8 bases are a match to TRBD2. The length of the CDR3 is 16 residues. Trimming took 0 bases from V and 6 from J; bases not matched to a gene: 9. The germline gives CDR1 LGHNA, CDR2 YNFKEQ.

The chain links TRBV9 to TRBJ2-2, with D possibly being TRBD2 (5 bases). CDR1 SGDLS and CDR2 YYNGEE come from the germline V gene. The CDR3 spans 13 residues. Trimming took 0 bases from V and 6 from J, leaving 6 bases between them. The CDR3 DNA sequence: TGTGCCAGCAGCGTAGTCGGGGCCGGGGAGCTGTTTTTT. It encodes CASSVVGAGELFF.

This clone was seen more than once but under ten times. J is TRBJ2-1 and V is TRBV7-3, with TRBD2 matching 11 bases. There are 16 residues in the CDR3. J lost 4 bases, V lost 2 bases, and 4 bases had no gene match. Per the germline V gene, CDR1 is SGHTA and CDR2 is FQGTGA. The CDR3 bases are TGTGCCAGCAGCTTAGCCGGGACTAGCGGTTACAATGAGCAGTTCTTC. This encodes CASSLAGTSGYNEQFF.

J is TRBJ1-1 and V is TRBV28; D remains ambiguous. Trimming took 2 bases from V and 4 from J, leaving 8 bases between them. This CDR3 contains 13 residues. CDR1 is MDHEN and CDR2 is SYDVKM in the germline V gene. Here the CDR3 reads CASSLMERTEAFF. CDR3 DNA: TGTGCCAGCAGTTTAATGGAGCGCACTGAAGCTTTCTTT.

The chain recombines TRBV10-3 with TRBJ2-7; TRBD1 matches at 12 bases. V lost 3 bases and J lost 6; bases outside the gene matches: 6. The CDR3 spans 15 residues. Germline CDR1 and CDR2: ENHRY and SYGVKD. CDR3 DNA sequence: TGTGCCATCAGTGATAGAGGGACAGGGGGCTCCGAGCAGTACTTC. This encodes CAISDRGTGGSEQYF.

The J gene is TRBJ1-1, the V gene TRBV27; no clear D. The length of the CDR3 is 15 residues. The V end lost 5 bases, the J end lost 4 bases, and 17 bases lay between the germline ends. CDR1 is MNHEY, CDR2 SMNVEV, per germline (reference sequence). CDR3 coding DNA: TGTGCCAGCAGTCCAAACATAGGAGCTATCACTGAAGCTTTCTTT. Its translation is CASSPNIGAITEAFF.

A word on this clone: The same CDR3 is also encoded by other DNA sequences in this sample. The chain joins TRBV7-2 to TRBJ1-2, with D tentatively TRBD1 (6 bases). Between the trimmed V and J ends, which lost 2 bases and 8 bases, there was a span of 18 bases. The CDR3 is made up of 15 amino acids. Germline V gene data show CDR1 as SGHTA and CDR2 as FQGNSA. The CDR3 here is CASSLYRGEGYGYTF. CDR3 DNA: TGTGCCAGCAGCTTATATAGGGGGGAAGGCTACGGCTACACCTTC.

The CDR3 is CASSALVPGELFF. CDR3 coding DNA: TGTGCCAGCAGTGCACTAGTCCCCGGGGAGCTGTTTTTT. The chain carries TRBV6-4 and TRBJ2-2; TRBD2 might be the D (5 bases). The CDR3 contains 13 residues. Germline V gene lookup returns CDR1 MRHNA and CDR2 SNTAGT. Between the trimmed V and J ends, which lost 4 bases and 6 bases, there was a span of 9 bases.

The CDR3 sequence: CASSVAFGDTQYF. The CDR3 DNA sequence: TGTGCCAGCAGCGTAGCTTTTGGAGATACGCAGTATTTT. The rearrangement uses TRBV9 and TRBJ2-3; no reliable D call. Trimming left V 0 bases short and J 5 bases short, with 7 bases between. The CDR3 sequence is 13 residues long. Germline CDR1 and CDR2: SGDLS and YYNGEE.

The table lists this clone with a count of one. CDR3 in amino acids: CAWSFQGYEQYF. The CDR3 coding sequence is TGTGCCTGGAGTTTCCAGGGCTACGAGCAGTACTTC. The rearrangement joins TRBV30 to TRBJ2-7, with D tentatively TRBD1 (5 bases). Germline CDR1 reads GTSNPN; CDR2 reads SVGIG (reference sequence). This CDR3 is 12 amino acids long. V was cut by 2 bases and J by 3 bases, with 8 bases left in between.

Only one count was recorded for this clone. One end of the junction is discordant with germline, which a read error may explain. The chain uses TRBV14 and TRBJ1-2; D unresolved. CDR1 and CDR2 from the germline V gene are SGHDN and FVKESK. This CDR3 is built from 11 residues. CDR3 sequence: CASSQGLGYTF. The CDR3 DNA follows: TGTGCCAGCAGTCAAGGGCTTGGCTACACCTTC. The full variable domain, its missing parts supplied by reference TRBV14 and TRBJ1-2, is EAGVTQFPSHSVIEKGQTVTLRCDPISGHDNLYWYRRVMGKEIKFLLHFVKESKQDESGMPNNRFLAERTGGTYSTLKVQPAELEDSGVYFCASSQGLGYTFGSGTRLTVV.

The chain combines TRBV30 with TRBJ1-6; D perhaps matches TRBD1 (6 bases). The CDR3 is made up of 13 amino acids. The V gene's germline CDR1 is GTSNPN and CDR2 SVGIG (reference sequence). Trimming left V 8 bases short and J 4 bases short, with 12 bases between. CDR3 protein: CAGRGEYNSPLHF. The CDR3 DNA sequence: TGTGCCGGTAGGGGGGAATATAATTCACCCCTCCACTTT.

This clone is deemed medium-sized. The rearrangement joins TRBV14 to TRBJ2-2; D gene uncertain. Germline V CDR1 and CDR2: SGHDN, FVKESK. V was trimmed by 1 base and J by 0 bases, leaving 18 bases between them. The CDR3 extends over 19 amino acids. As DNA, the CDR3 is TGTGCCAGCAGCCAAGGGGTGGGTAGTGCTAAGCCGAACACCGGGGAGCTGTTTTTT. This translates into CASSQGVGSAKPNTGELFF.

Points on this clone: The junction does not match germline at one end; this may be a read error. The CDR3 region has the DNA TGCAGCGTAGGATGGGACTTAGCGGGCTCCGACGAGCAGTACTTC. Its translation is CSVGWDLAGSDEQYF. V gene TRBV29-1 combines with J gene TRBJ2-7; 7 bases line up with TRBD2. The CDR3 has 15 residues. The germline CDR1 and CDR2 sequences are SQVTM and ANQGSEA.

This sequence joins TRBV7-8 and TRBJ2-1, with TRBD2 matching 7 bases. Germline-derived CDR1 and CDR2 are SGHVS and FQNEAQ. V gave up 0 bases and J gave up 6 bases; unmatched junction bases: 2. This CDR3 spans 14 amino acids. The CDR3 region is CASSLAGGPNEQFF. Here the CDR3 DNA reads TGTGCCAGCAGCTTAGCGGGAGGGCCCAATGAGCAGTTCTTC.

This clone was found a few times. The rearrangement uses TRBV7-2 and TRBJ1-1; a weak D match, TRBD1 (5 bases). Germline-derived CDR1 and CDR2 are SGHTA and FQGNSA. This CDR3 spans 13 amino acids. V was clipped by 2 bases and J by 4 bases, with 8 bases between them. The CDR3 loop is CASSLSGSTEAFF. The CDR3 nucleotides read TGTGCCAGCAGCTTATCAGGGTCCACTGAAGCTTTCTTT.

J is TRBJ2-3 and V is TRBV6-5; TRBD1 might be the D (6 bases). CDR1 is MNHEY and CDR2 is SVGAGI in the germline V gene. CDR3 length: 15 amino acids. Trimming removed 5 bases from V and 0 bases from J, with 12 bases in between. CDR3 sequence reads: CASSPGHLSTDTQYF. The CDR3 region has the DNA TGTGCCAGCAGTCCGGGACACCTCAGCACAGATACGCAGTATTTT.

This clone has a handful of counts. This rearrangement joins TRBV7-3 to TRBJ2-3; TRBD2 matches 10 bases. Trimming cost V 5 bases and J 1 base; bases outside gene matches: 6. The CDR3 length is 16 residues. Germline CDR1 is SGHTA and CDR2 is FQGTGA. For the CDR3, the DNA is TGTGCCAGCAGCCCCCCCGGGACTAGCGGCACAGATACGCAGTATTTT. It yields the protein CASSPPGTSGTDTQYF. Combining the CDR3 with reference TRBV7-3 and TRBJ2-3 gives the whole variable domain GAGVSQTPSNKVTEKGKYVELRCDPISGHTALYWYRQSLGQGPEFLIYFQGTGAADDSGLPNDRFFAVRPEGSVSTLKIQRTERGDSAVYLCASSPPGTSGTDTQYFGPGTRLTVL.

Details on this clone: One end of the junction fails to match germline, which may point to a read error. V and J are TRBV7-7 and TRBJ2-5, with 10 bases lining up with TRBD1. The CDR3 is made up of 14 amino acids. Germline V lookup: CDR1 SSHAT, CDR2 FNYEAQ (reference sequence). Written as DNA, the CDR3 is TGTGCTAGCAGCTTCACGACAGGGGGCAAGACCCAGTACTTC. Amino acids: CASSFTTGGKTQYF.

CDR3 sequence: CASSQPGTANYGYTF. CDR3 nucleotide sequence: TGTGCCAGCAGCCAACCAGGGACAGCTAACTATGGCTACACCTTC. The rearrangement uses TRBV5-6 and TRBJ1-2; 7 bases are a match to TRBD1. Trimming took 4 bases from V and 0 from J; bases not matched to a gene: 6. Germline CDR1 reads SGHDT; CDR2 reads YYEEEE. This CDR3 has 15 amino acids.

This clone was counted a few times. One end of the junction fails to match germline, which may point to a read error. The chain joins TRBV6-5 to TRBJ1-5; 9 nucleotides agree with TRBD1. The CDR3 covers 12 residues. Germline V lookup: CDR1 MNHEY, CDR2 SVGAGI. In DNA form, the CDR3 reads TGTGCCAGCAGCTCACCGGGACAGGGTGTGTATTTT. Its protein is CASSSPGQGVYF.

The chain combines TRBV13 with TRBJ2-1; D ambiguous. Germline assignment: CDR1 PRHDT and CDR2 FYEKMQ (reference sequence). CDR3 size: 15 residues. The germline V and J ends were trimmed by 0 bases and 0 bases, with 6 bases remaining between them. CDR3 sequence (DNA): TGTGCCAGCAGCTTAGGCCTAAGCTCCTACAATGAGCAGTTCTTC. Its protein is CASSLGLSSYNEQFF.

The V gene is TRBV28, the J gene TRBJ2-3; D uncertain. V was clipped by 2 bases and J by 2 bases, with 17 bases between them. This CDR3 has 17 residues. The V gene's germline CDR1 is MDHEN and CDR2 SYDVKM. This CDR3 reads CASSLELGSLYTDTQYF. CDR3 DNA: TGTGCCAGCAGTTTAGAACTGGGTTCACTTTACACAGATACGCAGTATTTT.

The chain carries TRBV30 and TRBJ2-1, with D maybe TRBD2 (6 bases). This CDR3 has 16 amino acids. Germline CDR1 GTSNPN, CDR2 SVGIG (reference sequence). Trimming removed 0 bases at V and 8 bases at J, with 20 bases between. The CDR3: CAWSVRFGGPVDEQFF. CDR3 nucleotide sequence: TGTGCCTGGAGTGTACGTTTCGGGGGTCCGGTCGATGAGCAGTTCTTC.